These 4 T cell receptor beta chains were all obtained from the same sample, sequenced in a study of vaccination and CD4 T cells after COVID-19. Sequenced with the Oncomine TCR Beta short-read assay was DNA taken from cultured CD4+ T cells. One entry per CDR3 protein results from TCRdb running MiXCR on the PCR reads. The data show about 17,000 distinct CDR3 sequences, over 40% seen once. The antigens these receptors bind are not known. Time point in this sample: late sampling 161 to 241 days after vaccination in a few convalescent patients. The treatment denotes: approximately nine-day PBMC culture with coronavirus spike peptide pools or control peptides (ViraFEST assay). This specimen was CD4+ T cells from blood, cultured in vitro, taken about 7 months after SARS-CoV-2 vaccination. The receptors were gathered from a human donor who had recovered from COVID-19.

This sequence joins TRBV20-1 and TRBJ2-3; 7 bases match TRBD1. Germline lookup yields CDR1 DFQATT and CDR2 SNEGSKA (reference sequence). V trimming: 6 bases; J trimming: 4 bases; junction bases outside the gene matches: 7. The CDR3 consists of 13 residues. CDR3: CSALTGSADTQYF. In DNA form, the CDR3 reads TGCAGTGCCCTGACAGGGAGCGCAGATACGCAGTATTTT.

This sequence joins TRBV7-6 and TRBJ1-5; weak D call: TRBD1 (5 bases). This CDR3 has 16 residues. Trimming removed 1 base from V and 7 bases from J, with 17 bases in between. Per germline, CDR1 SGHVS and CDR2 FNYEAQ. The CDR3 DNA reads TGTGCCAGCAGCTTAGGGAGATTGGGGCTGAGGCAGCCCCAGCATTTT. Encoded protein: CASSLGRLGLRQPQHF.

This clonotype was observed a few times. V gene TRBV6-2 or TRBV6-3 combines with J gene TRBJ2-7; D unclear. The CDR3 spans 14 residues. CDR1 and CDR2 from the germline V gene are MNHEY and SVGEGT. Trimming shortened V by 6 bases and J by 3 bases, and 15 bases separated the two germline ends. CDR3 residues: CASSNYWGFYEQYF. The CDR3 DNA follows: TGTGCCAGCAGCAACTACTGGGGATTCTACGAGCAGTACTTC.

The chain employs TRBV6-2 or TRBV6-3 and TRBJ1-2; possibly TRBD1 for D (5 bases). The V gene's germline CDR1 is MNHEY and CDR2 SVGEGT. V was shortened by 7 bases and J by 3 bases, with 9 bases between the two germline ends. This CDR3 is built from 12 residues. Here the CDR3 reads CASKRGDYGYTF. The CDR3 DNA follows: TGTGCCAGCAAAAGGGGAGACTATGGCTACACCTTC.